This T cell receptor (beta chain) was captured by sequencing in a study of cytomegalovirus exposure and HLA in healthy donors. Study observations and caveats: Under in vitro conditions, a few CMV-associated chains were confirmed as specific for CMV antigens. Further analysis, carried out later, found HLA-associated TCR beta chains more clonally expanded than equally common other chains. A later look showed TCR association rates differing by HLA locus, highest for DRB1 and lowest for HLA-C.

The germline V gene has CDR1 SGDLS and CDR2 YYNGEE. V dropped 0 bases and J dropped 6; count of bases not matched to a gene: 5. This CDR3 region has 15 residues. PCR employed 60 Vbeta and 13 Jbeta primers. Using immunoSEQ multiplex PCR, the repertoire was profiled, and TCRdb retains in-frame clones only, with some absent. The data contain 63,000 or so clones, roughly 84% of them singletons. A word on this clone: Its antigen is undetermined.

The chain combines TRBV9 with TRBJ2-2; 7 nucleotides line up with TRBD2. The material sequenced was PBMCs. The TCR was taken from a woman aged 25 to 39 in good health and CMV-seronegative. CDR3 amino acids: CASSVAGLVPGELFF. CDR3 nucleotide sequence: TGTGCCAGCAGCGTAGCCGGACTAGTCCCCGGGGAGCTGTTTTTT. The full variable domain, rest sourced from reference TRBV9 and TRBJ2-2, is DSGVTQTPKHLITATGQRVTLRCSPRSGDLSVYWYQQSLDQGLQFLIQYYNGEERAKGNILERFSAQQFPDLHSELNLSSLELGDSALYFCASSVAGLVPGELFFGEGSRLTVL.